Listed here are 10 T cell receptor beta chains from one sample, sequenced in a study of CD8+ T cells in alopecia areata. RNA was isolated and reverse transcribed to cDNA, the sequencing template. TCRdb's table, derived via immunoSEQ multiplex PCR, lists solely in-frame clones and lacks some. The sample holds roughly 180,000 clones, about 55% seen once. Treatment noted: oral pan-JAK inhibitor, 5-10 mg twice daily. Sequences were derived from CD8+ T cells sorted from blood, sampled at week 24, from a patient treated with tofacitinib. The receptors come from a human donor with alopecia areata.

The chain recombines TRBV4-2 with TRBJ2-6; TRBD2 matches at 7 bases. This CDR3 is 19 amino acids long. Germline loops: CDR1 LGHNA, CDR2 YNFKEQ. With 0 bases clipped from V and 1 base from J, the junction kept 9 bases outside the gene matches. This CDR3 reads CASSQDLGGGPSGANVLTF. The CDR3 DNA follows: TGTGCCAGCAGCCAAGATTTGGGCGGGGGACCTTCTGGGGCCAACGTCCTGACTTTC.

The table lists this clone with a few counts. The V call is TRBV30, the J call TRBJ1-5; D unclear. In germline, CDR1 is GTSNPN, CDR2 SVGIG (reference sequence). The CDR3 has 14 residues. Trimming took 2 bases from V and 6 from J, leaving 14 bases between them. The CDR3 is CAWSPEPGLQPQHF. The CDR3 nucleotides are TGTGCCTGGAGTCCAGAGCCAGGTCTTCAGCCCCAGCATTTT.

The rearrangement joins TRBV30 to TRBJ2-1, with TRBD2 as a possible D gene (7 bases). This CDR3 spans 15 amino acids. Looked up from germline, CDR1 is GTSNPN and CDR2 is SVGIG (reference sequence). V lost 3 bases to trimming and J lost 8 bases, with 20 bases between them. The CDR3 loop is CAWSARGGAWDEQFF. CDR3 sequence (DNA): TGTGCCTGGAGCGCCAGAGGGGGGGCTTGGGATGAGCAGTTCTTC.

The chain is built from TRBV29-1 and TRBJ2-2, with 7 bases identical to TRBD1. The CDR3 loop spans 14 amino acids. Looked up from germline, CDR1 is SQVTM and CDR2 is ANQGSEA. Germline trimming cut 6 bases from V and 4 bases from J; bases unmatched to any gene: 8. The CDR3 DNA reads TGCAGCGTCACGACAGGGTCGGGCACCGGGGAGCTGTTTTTT. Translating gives CSVTTGSGTGELFF.

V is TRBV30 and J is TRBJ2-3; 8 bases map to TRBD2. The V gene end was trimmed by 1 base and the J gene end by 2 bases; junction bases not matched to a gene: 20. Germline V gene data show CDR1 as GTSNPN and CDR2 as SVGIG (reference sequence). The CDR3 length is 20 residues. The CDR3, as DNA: TGTGCCTGGAGTGACGCGGGGGGACTCTCAGTAGATCTGTTCACAGATACGCAGTATTTT. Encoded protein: CAWSDAGGLSVDLFTDTQYF. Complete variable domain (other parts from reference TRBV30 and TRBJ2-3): SQTIHQWPATLVQPVGSPLSLECTVEGTSNPNLYWYRQAAGRGLQLLFYSVGIGQISSEVPQNLSASRPQDRQFILSSKKLLLSDSGFYLCAWSDAGGLSVDLFTDTQYFGPGTRLTVL.

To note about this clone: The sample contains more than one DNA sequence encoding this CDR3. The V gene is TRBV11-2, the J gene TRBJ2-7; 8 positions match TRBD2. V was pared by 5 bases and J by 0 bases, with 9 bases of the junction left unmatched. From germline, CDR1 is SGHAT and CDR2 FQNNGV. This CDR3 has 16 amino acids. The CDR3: CASSLASGGSSYEQYF. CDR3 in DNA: TGTGCCAGCAGCCTGGCAAGCGGGGGAAGCTCCTACGAGCAGTACTTC.

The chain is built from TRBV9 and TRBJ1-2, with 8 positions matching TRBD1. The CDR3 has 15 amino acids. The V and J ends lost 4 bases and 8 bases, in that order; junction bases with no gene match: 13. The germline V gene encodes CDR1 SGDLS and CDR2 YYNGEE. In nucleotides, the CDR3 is TGTGCCAGCAGCCCCCGACAGGGGATCTCTACGGGCTACACCTTC. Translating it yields CASSPRQGISTGYTF.

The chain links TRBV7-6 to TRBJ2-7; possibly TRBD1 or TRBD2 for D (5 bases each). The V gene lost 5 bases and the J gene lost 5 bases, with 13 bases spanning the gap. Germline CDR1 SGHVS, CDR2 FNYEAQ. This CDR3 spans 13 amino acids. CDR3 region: CASSPGAGNEQYF. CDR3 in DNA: TGTGCCAGCAGCCCCGGGGCAGGGAACGAGCAGTACTTC.

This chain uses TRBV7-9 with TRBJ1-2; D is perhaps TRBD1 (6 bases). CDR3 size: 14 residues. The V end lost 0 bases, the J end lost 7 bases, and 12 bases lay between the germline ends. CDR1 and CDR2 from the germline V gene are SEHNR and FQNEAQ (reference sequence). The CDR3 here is CASSLAWGARGYTF. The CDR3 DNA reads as TGTGCCAGCAGCTTAGCTTGGGGGGCGCGTGGCTACACCTTC.

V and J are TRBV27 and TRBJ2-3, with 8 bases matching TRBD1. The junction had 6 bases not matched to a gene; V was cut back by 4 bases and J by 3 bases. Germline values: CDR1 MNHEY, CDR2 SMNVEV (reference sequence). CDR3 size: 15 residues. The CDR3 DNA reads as TGTGCCAGCAGTTCCACAGGGGGACGGACAGATACGCAGTATTTT. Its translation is CASSSTGGRTDTQYF.